The source of this T cell receptor (beta chain) is a study of vaccination and CD4 T cells after COVID-19. Study-level background: After vaccination, a few convalescent patients were sampled at day 14 and at days 161 to 241.

Stated time point: late sampling 161 to 241 days after vaccination in a few convalescent patients. A single record per CDR3 protein comes from TCRdb applying MiXCR to the PCR reads. The profile shows 26,000 or so distinct CDR3 sequences, under 65% of them singletons. Sequenced here: CD4+ T cells from blood, sampled about 7 months after SARS-CoV-2 vaccination. The receptor was isolated from a human donor who had recovered from COVID-19.

The CDR3 nucleotides are TGTGCCACCAGCAGGGACAGGGGGTCCGTTCAGCCCCAGCATTTT. It codes for CATSRDRGSVQPQHF. The chain recombines TRBV15 with TRBJ1-5; TRBD1 matches at 10 bases. Germline CDR1 is LNHNV and CDR2 is YYDKDF (reference sequence). The junction had 5 bases not matched to a gene; V was cut back by 3 bases and J by 6 bases. CDR3 length equals 15 residues.